Presented here are 9 T cell receptor beta chains from one specimen sequenced in a study of blood T cell repertoires in COVID-19. Produced via immunoSEQ multiplex PCR; TCRdb's table is partial and in-frame only. The profile shows 26,000 or so clones, roughly 84% of them singletons. Sequenced sample: peripheral blood. The receptors stem from a human donor in a cohort sampled during active COVID-19. The donor label of this sample is uncertain.

This chain connects TRBV7-9 to TRBJ2-7; TRBD1 agrees at 10 bases. This CDR3 spans 14 amino acids. V was pared by 4 bases and J by 2 bases, with 2 bases of the junction left unmatched. Germline V gene lookup returns CDR1 SEHNR and CDR2 FQNEAQ (reference sequence). CDR3: CASSSGQGAYEQYF. The CDR3 bases are TGTGCCAGCAGCTCTGGACAGGGGGCCTACGAGCAGTACTTC. Using reference TRBV7-9 and TRBJ2-7 for the parts outside the CDR3, the full variable domain is DTGVSQNPRHKITKRGQNVTFRCDPISEHNRLYWYRQTLGQGPEFLTYFQNEAQLEKSRLLSDRFSAERPKGSFSTLEIQRTEQGDSAMYLCASSSGQGAYEQYFGPGTRLTVT.

The DNA of the CDR3 is TGTGCCAGCAGTGAAAAAAGGCCAGGGCGAGAGACCCAGTACTTC. Translating gives CASSEKRPGRETQYF. The J gene is TRBJ2-5, the V gene TRBV2, with D possibly matching TRBD1 (5 bases). Trimming took 2 bases from V and 4 from J, leaving 14 bases between them. CDR3 length equals 15 residues. CDR1 SNHLY and CDR2 FYNNEI come from the germline V gene.

The rearrangement uses TRBV6-6 and TRBJ1-5; the D is unclear. There are 14 residues in the CDR3. CDR1 and CDR2 (germline): MNHNY, SVGAGI (reference sequence). V lost 7 bases to trimming and J lost 1 base, with 11 bases between them. This chain's CDR3 is CASTYPESNQPQHF. The CDR3 nucleotides read TGTGCCAGCACCTACCCCGAGAGCAATCAGCCCCAGCATTTT.

The chain employs TRBV7-2 and TRBJ1-1; perhaps TRBD1 as D (6 bases). CDR1 SGHTA and CDR2 FQGNSA come from the germline V gene. V was trimmed by 3 bases and J by 5 bases, leaving 25 bases between them. This CDR3 is built from 18 residues. The CDR3 protein is CASSFRALGASWETEAFF. DNA for the CDR3: TGTGCCAGCAGCTTTCGTGCGTTGGGGGCGAGTTGGGAAACTGAAGCTTTCTTT.

V and J are TRBV24-1 and TRBJ2-3, with 8 bases aligning to TRBD1. In germline, CDR1 is KGHDR, CDR2 SFDVKD. V lost 9 bases and J lost 3; bases outside the gene matches: 1. This CDR3 is built from 12 residues. CDR3 sequence: CATQGATDTQYF. The CDR3 DNA reads as TGTGCCACCCAGGGGGCGACAGATACGCAGTATTTT.

The chain joins TRBV19 to TRBJ1-5, with D perhaps matching TRBD1 (6 bases). The CDR3 spans 14 residues. Per germline, CDR1 LNHDA and CDR2 SQIVND (reference sequence). Deletions cut 5 bases from V and 3 bases from J, with 11 bases between. The CDR3 spells CASSLDSSNQPQHF. The DNA for the CDR3 is TGTGCCAGTAGTCTGGACAGCTCCAATCAGCCCCAGCATTTT.

This clone showed up just once. The rearrangement uses TRBV5-4 and TRBJ2-5; 7 positions match TRBD1. Germline V CDR1 and CDR2: SGHNT, YYREEE (reference sequence). Germline trimming cut 4 bases from V and 5 bases from J; bases unmatched to any gene: 11. The CDR3 covers 15 residues. Here the CDR3 reads CASSPGTVLEETQYF. CDR3 nucleotide sequence: TGTGCCAGCAGCCCCGGGACAGTCCTAGAGGAGACCCAGTACTTC.

This chain connects TRBV18 to TRBJ1-2; D might be TRBD1 (5 bases). This CDR3 is 14 amino acids long. Trimming pared 0 bases from V and 8 bases from J, leaving 13 bases between. Germline lookup yields CDR1 KGHSH and CDR2 LQKENI. CDR3 sequence reads: CASSPPSGGGGYTF. The CDR3 DNA reads as TGTGCCAGCTCACCACCGTCCGGGGGAGGAGGCTACACCTTC. Variable domain in full (rest from reference TRBV18 and TRBJ1-2): NAGVMQNPRHLVRRRGQEARLRCSPMKGHSHVYWYRQLPEEGLKFMVYLQKENIIDESGMPKERFSAEFPKEGPSILRIQQVVRGDSAAYFCASSPPSGGGGYTFGSGTRLTVV.

This clone was counted a single time. J is TRBJ2-1 and V is TRBV11-2; D might be TRBD2 (6 bases). The CDR3 sequence is 15 residues long. Germline CDR1 is SGHAT and CDR2 is FQNNGV. V gave up 0 bases and J gave up 5 bases, with 11 bases separating them. The CDR3 protein is CASSLDGRGNNEQFF. The CDR3 coding sequence is TGTGCCAGCAGCTTAGATGGGCGGGGAAACAATGAGCAGTTCTTC.